This T cell receptor beta chain was profiled in a study of early T cells in non-severe SARS-CoV-2 infection. Study-level information: Sequencing used unsorted whole-blood bulk RNA, so chains lack pairing. Study results and caveats: VDJdb matching skewed toward anti-spike CD8 responses, missing private and CD4 specificities.

Separate cDNA molecules each had unique molecular identifiers attached to them. MiXCR, applied by TCRdb to the 5' RACE reads, yields one record per CDR3 protein. The table records approximately 69,000 distinct CDR3 sequences, roughly 12% of them present only once. The CDR3 contains 14 residues. V dropped 3 bases and J dropped 1 base, with 8 bases sitting between them. Germline V lookup: CDR1 LNHDA, CDR2 SQIVND (reference sequence). This clonotype was seen a handful of times. The antigen is not known. The sample here was whole blood, taken at baseline. This receptor was taken from an adult who was a healthcare worker with PCR-confirmed SARS-CoV-2 infection or an uninfected control (not recorded which). The chain has TRBV19 and TRBJ2-3; D ambiguous. The CDR3 nucleotides read TGTGCCAGTAGTATCACGCCGGGCACAGATACGCAGTATTTT. The encoded protein is CASSITPGTDTQYF.